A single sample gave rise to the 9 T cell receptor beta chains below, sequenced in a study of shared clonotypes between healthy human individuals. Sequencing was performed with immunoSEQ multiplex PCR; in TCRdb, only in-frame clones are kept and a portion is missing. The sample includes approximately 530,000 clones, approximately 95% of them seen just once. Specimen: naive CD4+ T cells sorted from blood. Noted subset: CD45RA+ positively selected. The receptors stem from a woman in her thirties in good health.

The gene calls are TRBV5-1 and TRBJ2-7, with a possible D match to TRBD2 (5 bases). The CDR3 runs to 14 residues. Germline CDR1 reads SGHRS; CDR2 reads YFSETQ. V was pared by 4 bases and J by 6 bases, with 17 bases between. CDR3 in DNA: TGCGCCAGCAGCCAAGGTACCGGACTCCCCGAGCAGTACTTC. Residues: CASSQGTGLPEQYF.

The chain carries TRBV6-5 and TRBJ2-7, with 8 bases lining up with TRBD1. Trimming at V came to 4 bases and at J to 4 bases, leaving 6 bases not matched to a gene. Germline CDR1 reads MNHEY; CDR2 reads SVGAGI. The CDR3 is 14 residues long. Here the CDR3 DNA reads TGTGCCAGCAGTTTCCGACAGGGGTTGTACGAGCAGTACTTC. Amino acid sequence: CASSFRQGLYEQYF.

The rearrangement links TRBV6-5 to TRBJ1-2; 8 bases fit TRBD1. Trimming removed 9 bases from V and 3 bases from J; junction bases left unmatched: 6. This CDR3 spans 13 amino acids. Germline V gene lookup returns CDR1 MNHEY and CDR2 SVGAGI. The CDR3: CASFQGADYGYTF. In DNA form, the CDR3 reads TGTGCCAGTTTCCAGGGGGCGGACTATGGCTACACCTTC.

The CDR3 bases are TGTGCCAGCAGTCCAAGGGAGGAGGGTAACCAGCCCCAGCATTTT. Its translation: CASSPREEGNQPQHF. This chain links TRBV6-1 with TRBJ1-5; the D is unclear. The germline V gene encodes CDR1 MNHNS and CDR2 SASEGT. The CDR3 has 15 residues. V lost 5 bases and J lost 7, with 18 bases in between.

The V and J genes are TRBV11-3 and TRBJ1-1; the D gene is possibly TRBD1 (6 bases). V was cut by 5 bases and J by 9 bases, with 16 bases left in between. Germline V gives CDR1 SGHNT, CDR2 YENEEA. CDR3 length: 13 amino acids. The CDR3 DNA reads TGTGCCAGCAGCAAGACGCAGGGGAATCAAGCTTTCTTT. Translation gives CASSKTQGNQAFF.

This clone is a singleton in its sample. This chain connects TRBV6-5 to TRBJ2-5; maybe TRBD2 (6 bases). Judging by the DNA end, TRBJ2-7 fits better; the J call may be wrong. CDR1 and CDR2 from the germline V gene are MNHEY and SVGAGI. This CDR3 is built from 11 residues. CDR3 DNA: TGTGCCGCGGGGACCAGACACGAGCAGTACTTC. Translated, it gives CAAGTRHEQYF.

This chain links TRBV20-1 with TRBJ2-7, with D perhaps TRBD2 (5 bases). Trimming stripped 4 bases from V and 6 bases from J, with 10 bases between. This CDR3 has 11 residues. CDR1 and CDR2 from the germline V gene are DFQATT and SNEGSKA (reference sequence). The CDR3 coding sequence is TGCAGTGCTACTCCGGGGTTCGAGCAGTACTTC. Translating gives CSATPGFEQYF.

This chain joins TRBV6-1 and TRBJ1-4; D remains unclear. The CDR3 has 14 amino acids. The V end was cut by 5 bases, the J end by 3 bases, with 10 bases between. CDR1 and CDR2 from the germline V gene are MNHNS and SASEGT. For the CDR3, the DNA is TGTGCCAGCAGTCTCCAGGAAGCTAATGAAAAACTGTTTTTT. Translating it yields CASSLQEANEKLFF.

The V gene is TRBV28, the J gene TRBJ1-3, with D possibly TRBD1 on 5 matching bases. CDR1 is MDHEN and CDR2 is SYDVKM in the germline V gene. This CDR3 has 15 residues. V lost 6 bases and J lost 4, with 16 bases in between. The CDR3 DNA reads TGTGCCAGCAGCCTGGGGCAGCCATTGGGAAACACCATATATTTT. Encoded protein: CASSLGQPLGNTIYF.